One and the same sample provided the 14 T cell receptor beta chains below, sequenced in a study of cytotoxic CD8 clonotypes in ibrutinib-treated CLL. Generated by immunoSEQ multiplex PCR, the TCRdb table keeps only in-frame clones and is missing some. The sample lists 20,000 or so clones; over 75% were seen once. The sample consisted of PBMCs, taken before ibrutinib treatment. The source is a human donor with chronic lymphocytic leukemia.

V and J are TRBV6-6 and TRBJ2-7; the D gene is possibly TRBD2 (5 bases). Germline lookup yields CDR1 MNHNY and CDR2 SVGAGI (reference sequence). This CDR3 comprises 15 residues. The V and J ends lost 6 bases and 2 bases respectively, with 17 bases between them. Here the CDR3 reads CASRTIGRTAYEQYF. The DNA for the CDR3 is TGTGCCAGCAGAACTATCGGACGGACTGCCTACGAGCAGTACTTC.

The V and J genes are TRBV4-3 and TRBJ2-7, with D hard to call. The CDR3 consists of 15 residues. V gave up 0 bases and J gave up 0 bases, with 9 bases separating them. Per germline, CDR1 LGHNA and CDR2 YSLEER. The CDR3 nucleotides read TGCGCCAGCAGCCAAGATCGCGGCAACTCCTACGAGCAGTACTTC. It is translated as CASSQDRGNSYEQYF.

This clone is termed large (0.1 to 1%). V is TRBV10-1 and J is TRBJ2-7, with 7 bases identical to TRBD2. Per the germline V gene, CDR1 is WNHNN and CDR2 is SYGVQD (reference sequence). The CDR3 loop spans 14 amino acids. V was pared by 6 bases and J by 4 bases, with 9 bases of the junction left unmatched. The CDR3 DNA reads as TGCGCCAGCAGCGCTAGCGGTCTTTCATACGAGCAGTACTTC. The encoded protein is CASSASGLSYEQYF.

The chain combines TRBV9 with TRBJ2-2; D unclear. V was pared by 4 bases and J by 2 bases, with 9 bases between. The CDR3 length is 14 residues. The V gene's germline CDR1 is SGDLS and CDR2 YYNGEE. CDR3 DNA: TGTGCCAGCAGCCACACCTCAAACACCGGGGAGCTGTTTTTT. It encodes CASSHTSNTGELFF. Supplemented by reference TRBV9 and TRBJ2-2, the full variable domain reads DSGVTQTPKHLITATGQRVTLRCSPRSGDLSVYWYQQSLDQGLQFLIQYYNGEERAKGNILERFSAQQFPDLHSELNLSSLELGDSALYFCASSHTSNTGELFFGEGSRLTVL.

The chain recombines TRBV6-5 with TRBJ1-2; a possible D gene is TRBD1 (5 bases). CDR1 and CDR2 (germline): MNHEY, SVGAGI. V lost 7 bases, J lost 7 bases, and 16 bases lay in between. The CDR3 is 13 residues long. CDR3 amino acids: CASIEGVFGGYTF. CDR3 sequence (DNA): TGTGCCAGCATCGAAGGGGTTTTCGGTGGCTACACCTTC.

The chain couples TRBV30 to TRBJ1-6, with TRBD1 matching over 10 bases. The CDR3 runs 15 residues. Germline-derived CDR1 and CDR2 are GTSNPN and SVGIG (reference sequence). V was pared by 1 base and J by 7 bases, with 4 bases of the junction left unmatched. The CDR3 region has the DNA TGTGCCTGGAGTGCTACGACAGGGGGCAATTCACCCCTCCACTTT. Encoded protein: CAWSATTGGNSPLHF.

The chain carries TRBV6-5 and TRBJ2-1; D possibly uses TRBD1 or TRBD2 (5 bases each). Germline values: CDR1 MNHEY, CDR2 SVGAGI. This CDR3 region has 14 residues. V was cut by 2 bases and J by 6 bases, with 11 bases left in between. Here the CDR3 DNA reads TGTGCCAGCAGTTACCTGGGACGCGGCAATGAGCAGTTCTTC. The encoded protein is CASSYLGRGNEQFF.

The genes are TRBV7-2 and TRBJ2-5, with 10 nucleotides matching TRBD2. The J call may be mistaken, given a closer DNA end match to TRBJ2-7. CDR1 is SGHTA, CDR2 FQGNSA, per germline. The CDR3 runs to 15 residues. Here the CDR3 reads CASSFSGGTTYEQYF. The CDR3 bases are TGTGCCAGCAGTTTTAGCGGGGGGACCACCTACGAGCAGTACTTC.

V usage is TRBV14 and J usage is TRBJ2-1; maybe TRBD2 (5 bases). The CDR3 sequence is 18 residues long. Trimming removed 4 bases at V and 2 bases at J, with 21 bases between. Germline-derived CDR1 and CDR2 are SGHDN and FVKESK. The chain's CDR3 is CASSPQPRRGSPYNEQFF. In DNA, the CDR3 is TGTGCCAGCAGCCCCCAGCCACGTCGAGGGAGCCCCTACAATGAGCAGTTCTTC.

The genes are TRBV7-2 and TRBJ1-6; no reliable D call. In germline, CDR1 is SGHTA, CDR2 FQGNSA. The CDR3 has 17 residues. Trimming removed 1 base from V and 0 bases from J, with 10 bases in between. The chain's CDR3 is CASSLGGDPSYNSPLHF. The CDR3 nucleotides read TGTGCCAGCAGCTTAGGGGGAGACCCCTCCTATAATTCACCCCTCCACTTT.

The chain combines TRBV10-2 with TRBJ1-2, with 10 bases fitting TRBD1. The germline V gene has CDR1 WSHSY and CDR2 SAAADI. V lost 3 bases to trimming and J lost 4 bases; unmatched junction nucleotides: 8. CDR3 length: 16 residues. The CDR3 loop is CASSDGTGVPGYGYTF. CDR3 bases: TGCGCCAGCAGTGATGGGACAGGGGTTCCGGGCTATGGCTACACCTTC.

The J gene is TRBJ2-5, the V gene TRBV11-2; D is uncertain. This CDR3 contains 16 residues. Per the germline V gene, CDR1 is SGHAT and CDR2 is FQNNGV. With 2 bases removed from V and 5 bases from J, the gap between germline ends came to 18 bases. Here the CDR3 reads CASSLRWSTELETQYF. The CDR3 DNA follows: TGTGCCAGCAGCTTAAGGTGGAGCACGGAATTGGAGACCCAGTACTTC.

This rearrangement joins TRBV28 to TRBJ1-6; no definite D call. Per the germline V gene, CDR1 is MDHEN and CDR2 is SYDVKM. This CDR3 comprises 17 residues. Trimming stripped 5 bases from V and 3 bases from J, with 17 bases between. The CDR3 reads CASSLLSGFRYNSPLHF. In nucleotides, the CDR3 is TGTGCCAGCAGTCTCCTATCAGGATTCCGCTATAATTCACCCCTCCACTTT.

This chain links TRBV4-1 with TRBJ1-2; no clear D. Germline V gene sequence: CDR1 MGHRA, CDR2 YSYEKL. This CDR3 comprises 14 residues. Trimming cost V 0 bases and J 5 bases, with 10 bases left between them. The DNA for the CDR3 is TGCGCCAGCAGCCAAGATCTTGAGGAATATGGCTACACCTTC. It specifies CASSQDLEEYGYTF.